This T cell receptor beta chain was identified in a study of cytomegalovirus exposure and HLA in healthy donors. Whole-study results and caveats: Later on, an analysis tied around 17,000 TCR beta sequences to HLA alleles at 0.05 false discovery rate.

A note on this clone: Its specificity is unknown.

Primers for the PCR totalled 60 Vbeta and 13 Jbeta. As originally analysed: In a later analysis, of tens of millions of unique beta chains, some 10 million appeared in at least two donors. Only in-frame clones appear in the TCRdb table, and some are missing; sequencing was by immunoSEQ multiplex PCR. V and J calls and clone size are as listed in that table; D and trimming were resolved from the DNA. The table records about 150,000 clones, more than 7.5% of them present only once. Losses at the gene ends were 6 bases for V and 5 bases for J; bases not matched to a gene: 5. CDR1 is MDHEN, CDR2 SYDVKM, per germline. This CDR3 comprises 13 residues.

Source material: PBMCs. The chain combines TRBV28 with TRBJ2-3; 7 nucleotides match TRBD1. The clonotype comes from a man aged 45-65 years in good health and CMV-seronegative. In DNA, the CDR3 is TGTGCCAGCAGCTTAGGGGGCTTAGATACGCAGTATTTT. This translates into CASSLGGLDTQYF.